These T cell receptor beta chains were read from a single sample in a study of regulatory T cells in long-lasting Graves disease. TCRdb recomputed calls from the multiplex PCR reads with MiXCR, one row per CDR3 protein. The sample shows hundreds of thousands of distinct CDR3 sequences, over 15% of them seen only once. The data were also submitted as part of a second study, on T cells in Graves' hyperthyroidism and ophthalmopathy.

Specimen: peripheral blood mononuclear cells (PBMCs), collected at new diagnosis, from a patient treated with antithyroid drugs. The receptor source for this set is a man in his forties or fifties with Graves disease. CDR3s include the opening cysteine and the closing phenylalanine or tryptophan. A D gene is named only where the DNA matches it firmly. Clone size is given for some rows only: seen once, a few or many times, or a class if the clone is expanded.

j_gene: TRBJ2-2
len: 16
v_gene: TRBV20-1
d_gene: NA
abundance: many
CDR3nt: TGCAGTGCTAGAGATCTCGATGGGTTGGACACCGGGGAGCTGTTTTTT
CDR3aa: CSARDLDGLDTGELFF

j_gene: TRBJ2-7
len: 14
v_gene: TRBV27
d_gene: TRBD1
abundance: many
CDR3nt: TGTGCCAGCAGCTTGGCACAGGGGACCTACGAGCAGTACTTC
CDR3aa: CASSLAQGTYEQYF

j_gene: TRBJ1-5
len: 13
v_gene: TRBV5-5
d_gene: NA
abundance: many
CDR3nt: TGTGCCAGCAGCCTGGCACTAGATCAGCCCCAGCATTTT
CDR3aa: CASSLALDQPQHF

j_gene: TRBJ2-5
len: 14
v_gene: TRBV10-3
d_gene: TRBD2
abundance: few
CDR3nt: TGTGCCATCGGTAGCGGGGGGTTAGGAGAGACCCAGTACTTC
CDR3aa: CAIGSGGLGETQYF

j_gene: TRBJ1-2
len: 17
v_gene: TRBV4-1
d_gene: NA
abundance: many
CDR3nt: TGCGCCAGCAGCCAAGTCCTTTCGGGGGCAGCAGGGTATGGCTACACCTTC
CDR3aa: CASSQVLSGAAGYGYTF

j_gene: TRBJ1-5
len: 15
v_gene: TRBV18
d_gene: NA
abundance: many
CDR3nt: TGTGCCAGCTCATCGGGTGAGGCGGGAAATCAGCCCCAGCATTTT
CDR3aa: CASSSGEAGNQPQHF

j_gene: TRBJ2-7
len: 15
v_gene: TRBV12-3/TRBV12-4
d_gene: NA
abundance: many
CDR3nt: TGTGCCAGCACCTTAGGAGGGGCCGGATCGGGAGAGCAGTACTTC
CDR3aa: CASTLGGAGSGEQYF

j_gene: TRBJ2-1
len: 12
v_gene: TRBV7-2
d_gene: TRBD1
abundance: few
CDR3nt: TGTGCCAGCAGCTGGTACAGGGGTGAGCAGTTCTTC
CDR3aa: CASSWYRGEQFF

j_gene: TRBJ2-5
len: 12
v_gene: TRBV20-1
d_gene: NA
abundance: many
CDR3nt: TGCAGTGCTGGAGAGAGCGGTGAGACCCAGTACTTC
CDR3aa: CSAGESGETQYF

j_gene: TRBJ1-5
len: 15
v_gene: TRBV6-1
d_gene: NA
abundance: many
CDR3nt: TGTGCCAGCAGTGTAGTGACATCGGGTGGTGAGCCCCAGCATTTT
CDR3aa: CASSVVTSGGEPQHF

j_gene: TRBJ2-5
len: 16
v_gene: TRBV24-1
d_gene: TRBD1
abundance: NA
CDR3nt: TGTGCCACCAGTGACGCGACAGGGGTGTACCAAGAGACCCAGTACTTC
CDR3aa: CATSDATGVYQETQYF

j_gene: TRBJ2-7
len: 14
v_gene: TRBV6-2/TRBV6-3
d_gene: NA
abundance: NA
CDR3nt: TGTGCCAGCAATTACAGGGAATCGGCGCGGGAGCAGTACTTC
CDR3aa: CASNYRESAREQYF

j_gene: TRBJ1-1
len: 14
v_gene: TRBV7-2
d_gene: NA
abundance: many
CDR3nt: TGTGCCAGCAGCACGGGACGGACGAACACTGAAGCTTTCTTT
CDR3aa: CASSTGRTNTEAFF

j_gene: TRBJ1-2
len: 14
v_gene: TRBV7-9
d_gene: NA
abundance: many
CDR3nt: TGTGCCAGCAGCTTAGAAGCAGGACGCTATGGCTACACCTTC
CDR3aa: CASSLEAGRYGYTF

j_gene: TRBJ2-1
len: 14
v_gene: TRBV20-1
d_gene: NA
abundance: NA
CDR3nt: TGCAGCGCTAGATCGGGCTACAGCCGCTACGAGCAGTTCTTC
CDR3aa: CSARSGYSRYEQFF

j_gene: TRBJ2-5
len: 16
v_gene: TRBV20-1
d_gene: NA
abundance: few
CDR3nt: TGCAGTGCTAGAGATTATTGGGTGGCGGGGAAGGAGACCCAGTACTTC
CDR3aa: CSARDYWVAGKETQYF

j_gene: TRBJ1-2
len: 13
v_gene: TRBV9
d_gene: NA
abundance: many
CDR3nt: TGTGCCAGCAGCGAGGAGGGCAGCGATGGCTACACCTTC
CDR3aa: CASSEEGSDGYTF

j_gene: TRBJ2-5
len: 18
v_gene: TRBV27
d_gene: TRBD2
abundance: many
CDR3nt: TGTGCCAGCAGTTCCCCTACTAGCGGGGTTTCGGGTGGGGAGACCCAGTACTTC
CDR3aa: CASSSPTSGVSGGETQYF

j_gene: TRBJ2-1
len: 15
v_gene: TRBV7-2
d_gene: TRBD1
abundance: many
CDR3nt: TGTGCCCGATCCCGGGACAGGGGGCCTTACAATGAGCAGTTCTTC
CDR3aa: CARSRDRGPYNEQFF

j_gene: TRBJ1-1
len: 14
v_gene: TRBV11-2
d_gene: NA
abundance: many
CDR3nt: TGTGCCAGCAGCTTTCAGGACGTGGACACTGAAGCTTTCTTT
CDR3aa: CASSFQDVDTEAFF

j_gene: TRBJ2-1
len: 16
v_gene: TRBV11-1
d_gene: NA
abundance: NA
CDR3nt: TGTGCCAGCAGCTTAGGTCCCCTAGTATTCTACAATGAGCAGTTCTTC
CDR3aa: CASSLGPLVFYNEQFF

j_gene: TRBJ2-7
len: 13
v_gene: TRBV2
d_gene: TRBD2
abundance: many
CDR3nt: TGTGCCAGCAGTGAAATTGCGGGGGTCGAGCAGTACTTC
CDR3aa: CASSEIAGVEQYF

j_gene: TRBJ2-7
len: 14
v_gene: TRBV20-1
d_gene: TRBD1
abundance: NA
CDR3nt: TGCAGTGCTTGGGGGGCAGGGGGCGGCTACGAGCAGTACTTC
CDR3aa: CSAWGAGGGYEQYF

j_gene: TRBJ1-1
len: 14
v_gene: TRBV5-1
d_gene: NA
abundance: NA
CDR3nt: TGCGCCAGCAGCTTGGGGAGCGAGAACACTGAAGCTTTCTTT
CDR3aa: CASSLGSENTEAFF

j_gene: TRBJ1-1
len: 13
v_gene: TRBV11-2
d_gene: NA
abundance: many
CDR3nt: TGTGCCAGCAGCTTTCGACGCCATGCTAAAGCTTTCTTT
CDR3aa: CASSFRRHAKAFF

j_gene: TRBJ2-2
len: 14
v_gene: TRBV5-1
d_gene: NA
abundance: many
CDR3nt: TGCGCCAGCAGCGGCGAGAGGTGGGCCGGGGAGCTGTTTTTT
CDR3aa: CASSGERWAGELFF

j_gene: TRBJ1-1
len: 15
v_gene: TRBV28
d_gene: NA
abundance: many
CDR3nt: TGTGCCAGCAGTTTAACCACAGGGTTGAACACTGAAGCTTTCTTT
CDR3aa: CASSLTTGLNTEAFF

j_gene: TRBJ2-7
len: 15
v_gene: TRBV5-6
d_gene: TRBD1
abundance: many
CDR3nt: TGTGCCAGCAGCAATCGCAGGGGGCTTGAATACGAGCAGTACTTC
CDR3aa: CASSNRRGLEYEQYF

j_gene: TRBJ1-1
len: 14
v_gene: TRBV7-6
d_gene: NA
abundance: few
CDR3nt: TGTGCCAGCAGCTTAGTCGAGGGCGTCACTGAAGCTTTCTTT
CDR3aa: CASSLVEGVTEAFF

j_gene: TRBJ1-5
len: 18
v_gene: TRBV12-3/TRBV12-4
d_gene: NA
abundance: many
CDR3nt: TGTGCCAGCAGTTTGTTAGCGGGTGGCTGGGAGAACAATCAGCCCCAGCATTTT
CDR3aa: CASSLLAGGWENNQPQHF

j_gene: TRBJ1-1
len: 17
v_gene: TRBV20-1
d_gene: NA
abundance: NA
CDR3nt: TGCAGTGCTAGAGATCTTTCAAGGGCACAGGGGAACACTGAAGCTTTCTTT
CDR3aa: CSARDLSRAQGNTEAFF

j_gene: TRBJ2-3
len: 13
v_gene: TRBV6-1
d_gene: NA
abundance: NA
CDR3nt: TGTGCCGGGTGCTTGGCGGGCACAGATACGCAGTATTTT
CDR3aa: CAGCLAGTDTQYF

j_gene: TRBJ2-1
len: 15
v_gene: TRBV29-1
d_gene: TRBD2
abundance: few
CDR3nt: TGCAGCGGTGGACTAGCGGGGGGCACCGACAATGAGCAGTTCTTC
CDR3aa: CSGGLAGGTDNEQFF

j_gene: TRBJ2-5
len: 15
v_gene: TRBV7-2
d_gene: NA
abundance: many
CDR3nt: TGTGCCAGCAGCCCTAGCCAGGCGCAAAAAGAGACCCAGTACTTC
CDR3aa: CASSPSQAQKETQYF

j_gene: TRBJ2-4
len: 15
v_gene: TRBV6-2/TRBV6-3
d_gene: NA
abundance: few
CDR3nt: TGTGCCAGCAGTTACTCGGGACTAGCCAAAAACATTCAGTACTTC
CDR3aa: CASSYSGLAKNIQYF

j_gene: TRBJ2-3
len: 15
v_gene: TRBV29-1
d_gene: TRBD2
abundance: NA
CDR3nt: TGCAGCGTTGCTACTAGCGGGGGGTTCACAGATACGCAGTATTTT
CDR3aa: CSVATSGGFTDTQYF

j_gene: TRBJ1-1
len: 11
v_gene: TRBV28
d_gene: NA
abundance: NA
CDR3nt: TGTGCCAGCAGTTTTGTAGGGGAGGCTTTCTTT
CDR3aa: CASSFVGEAFF

j_gene: TRBJ1-1
len: 15
v_gene: TRBV9
d_gene: NA
abundance: many
CDR3nt: TGTGCCAGCAGCGTAGGCGGGGCGGTGAACACTGAAGCTTTCTTT
CDR3aa: CASSVGGAVNTEAFF

j_gene: TRBJ2-1
len: 17
v_gene: TRBV6-5
d_gene: NA
abundance: NA
CDR3nt: TGTGCCAGCAGTTACCGACCCGGGACAACCTCCTACAATGAGCAGTTCTTC
CDR3aa: CASSYRPGTTSYNEQFF

j_gene: TRBJ2-1
len: 17
v_gene: TRBV20-1
d_gene: TRBD2
abundance: many
CDR3nt: TGCAGTGCTAGAGATCTCTTGGGCCGCGGGGGGTACAATGAGCAGTTCTTC
CDR3aa: CSARDLLGRGGYNEQFF

j_gene: TRBJ2-2
len: 15
v_gene: TRBV28
d_gene: TRBD1
abundance: many
CDR3nt: TGTGCCAGCAGACGGACAGGCCTGAACACCGGGGAGCTGTTTTTT
CDR3aa: CASRRTGLNTGELFF

j_gene: TRBJ2-1
len: 17
v_gene: TRBV29-1
d_gene: TRBD1
abundance: many
CDR3nt: TGCAGCGTTGCCGGCGCGAGGACAGGGGGGGCCTACAATGAGCAGTTCTTC
CDR3aa: CSVAGARTGGAYNEQFF

j_gene: TRBJ2-1
len: 14
v_gene: TRBV9
d_gene: NA
abundance: few
CDR3nt: TGTGCCAGCAATTTAGCCAGCTCCTACAATGAGCAGTTCTTC
CDR3aa: CASNLASSYNEQFF

j_gene: TRBJ2-7
len: 15
v_gene: TRBV28
d_gene: NA
abundance: many
CDR3nt: TGTGCCAGCAGTTTGTCCGGGACGGTGACCTACGAGCAGTACTTC
CDR3aa: CASSLSGTVTYEQYF

j_gene: TRBJ2-1
len: 17
v_gene: TRBV20-1
d_gene: TRBD2
abundance: many
CDR3nt: TGCAGTGCTAGAGACGTTCTTCTAGCGGGGGGGCAAGTTGAGCAGTTCTTC
CDR3aa: CSARDVLLAGGQVEQFF

j_gene: TRBJ2-2
len: 15
v_gene: TRBV3-1
d_gene: NA
abundance: many
CDR3nt: TGTGCCAGCAGCCAAAACAGGGTACGAACCGGGGAGCTGTTTTTT
CDR3aa: CASSQNRVRTGELFF

j_gene: TRBJ1-5
len: 14
v_gene: TRBV18
d_gene: NA
abundance: many
CDR3nt: TGTGCCAGCTCACCACTAGGAGAGGGCCAGCCCCAGCATTTT
CDR3aa: CASSPLGEGQPQHF

j_gene: TRBJ2-4
len: 16
v_gene: TRBV5-1
d_gene: TRBD2
abundance: many
CDR3nt: TGCGCCAGCAGCTTAGACCGACTAGCCCTTAAAAACATTCAGTACTTC
CDR3aa: CASSLDRLALKNIQYF